The 21 T cell receptor beta chains presented below share a single source sample, sequenced in a study of blood T cell repertoires in COVID-19. Profiled with immunoSEQ multiplex PCR; TCRdb holds only in-frame clones, not every one. The repertoire has 300,000 to 400,000 clones, around 91% of them found once; the top ten carry roughly 3.4%. The sequencing input was peripheral blood. The receptors shown here come from a young woman who had recovered from COVID-19.

The chain has TRBV18 and TRBJ2-3; 9 bases fit TRBD2. This CDR3 contains 19 residues. The V gene's germline CDR1 is KGHSH and CDR2 LQKENI. V was pared by 1 base and J by 3 bases, with 14 bases of the junction left unmatched. CDR3 coding DNA: TGTGCCAGCTCACCACGGGACCTTAGCGGGAGCTGGGGGACAGATACGCAGTATTTT. It translates to CASSPRDLSGSWGTDTQYF.

The CDR3 loop is CASSPSDRLGYTF. The CDR3 DNA reads as TGTGCCAGCTCACCATCGGACAGGCTTGGCTACACCTTC. The rearrangement uses TRBV18 and TRBJ1-2; 7 nucleotides match TRBD1. After removal of 2 bases from V and 7 bases from J, the junction contained 4 bases not matched to a gene. CDR1 and CDR2 (germline): KGHSH, LQKENI. The CDR3 is 13 amino acids.

Comment on this clone: Within the sample, other DNA sequences also encode this same CDR3. The chain couples TRBV5-1 to TRBJ2-3; 8 bases are shared with TRBD1. The CDR3 is made up of 15 amino acids. Trimming took 4 bases from V and 4 from J; bases not matched to a gene: 8. Germline V gives CDR1 SGHRS, CDR2 YFSETQ. DNA of the CDR3: TGCGCCAGCAGCCCAGTCCCAGGGGGCGCAGATACGCAGTATTTT. Amino acid sequence: CASSPVPGGADTQYF.

CDR3 in DNA: TGTGCCTGGAGTGTAAGGTTTGGGGGGATGGGCACTGAAGCTTTCTTT. This translates into CAWSVRFGGMGTEAFF. The gene calls are TRBV30 and TRBJ1-1, with D possibly TRBD1 on 5 matching bases. Germline CDR1 GTSNPN, CDR2 SVGIG (reference sequence). The V and J ends lost 0 bases and 4 bases respectively, with 18 bases between them. The CDR3 sequence is 16 residues long.

This clone was observed once. The chain couples TRBV9 to TRBJ1-6; D is unresolved. The CDR3 sequence is 12 residues long. The germline V gene has CDR1 SGDLS and CDR2 YYNGEE. V shed 4 bases and J shed 8 bases, with 7 bases lying between them. CDR3 amino acids: CASSQFDSPLHF. As DNA, the CDR3 is TGTGCCAGCAGCCAGTTCGATTCACCCCTCCACTTT.

This chain uses TRBV6-2 or TRBV6-3 with TRBJ2-7, with no clear D. The CDR3 covers 13 residues. V was pared by 0 bases and J by 5 bases, with 8 bases between. The V gene's germline CDR1 is MNHEY and CDR2 SVGEGT. The CDR3 DNA follows: TGTGCCAGCAGTTACTCTCGGTCAAACGAGCAGTACGTC. Translation: CASSYSRSNEQYV.

V is TRBV5-8 and J is TRBJ2-3, with 9 bases aligning to TRBD2. This CDR3 has 17 amino acids. The germline gives CDR1 SGHTS, CDR2 YDEGEE. The trim removed 0 bases at V and 3 bases at J, leaving 8 bases unmatched. CDR3 bases: TGTGCCAGCAGCTTGGGGCCCGGGCTAGCGGGAACAGATACGCAGTATTTT. Translation: CASSLGPGLAGTDTQYF.

The chain combines TRBV12-5 with TRBJ2-5; 8 bases map to TRBD1. CDR1 and CDR2 from the germline V gene are LGHNT and FRNRAP. The CDR3 covers 15 residues. V gave up 6 bases and J gave up 5 bases; unmatched junction bases: 11. CDR3 in DNA: TGTGCTAGTGGAGCCCGACAGGGGCTAGATGAGACCCAGTACTTC. Amino acids: CASGARQGLDETQYF. Based on the CDR3 plus reference TRBV12-5 and TRBJ2-5, the full variable domain is DARVTQTPRHKVTEMGQEVTMRCQPILGHNTVFWYRQTMMQGLELLAYFRNRAPLDDSGMPKDRFSAEMPDATLATLKIQPSEPRDSAVYFCASGARQGLDETQYFGPGTRLLVL.

This chain connects TRBV4-3 to TRBJ1-2; tentatively, D is TRBD1 (6 bases). Looked up from germline, CDR1 is LGHNA and CDR2 is YSLEER. CDR3 length: 15 amino acids. V was trimmed by 4 bases and J by 2 bases, leaving 14 bases between them. As DNA, the CDR3 is TGCGCCAGCAGCCGCGACATGGACAGCAACTATGGCTACACCTTC. This translates into CASSRDMDSNYGYTF.

V is TRBV6-2 or TRBV6-3 and J is TRBJ2-1; TRBD2 matches at 9 bases. Germline CDR1 is MNHEY and CDR2 is SVGEGT. V shed 4 bases, J shed 9 bases, and the junction held 10 bases outside the gene matches. This CDR3 has 15 residues. CDR3: CASSWVAGGPGEQFF. The CDR3 DNA is TGTGCCAGCAGTTGGGTTGCGGGAGGGCCGGGTGAGCAGTTCTTC.

The V and J genes are TRBV5-6 and TRBJ1-1, with a possible D match to TRBD1 (6 bases). V was shortened by 3 bases and J by 4 bases, with 16 bases between the two germline ends. The CDR3 sequence is 15 residues long. Germline values: CDR1 SGHDT, CDR2 YYEEEE. This CDR3 reads CASSSRVGAPTEAFF. Here the CDR3 DNA reads TGTGCCAGCAGCTCCCGGGTGGGGGCACCCACTGAAGCTTTCTTT.

The chain couples TRBV24-1 to TRBJ1-2; 7 bases align to TRBD1. Germline V gives CDR1 KGHDR, CDR2 SFDVKD. Losses at the gene ends were 4 bases for V and 8 bases for J; bases not matched to a gene: 9. The length of the CDR3 is 14 residues. The CDR3 bases are TGTGCCACCAGTGACCGAACAGGGGCGATGGGCTACACCTTC. Its protein is CATSDRTGAMGYTF.

The rearrangement links TRBV12-3 or TRBV12-4 to TRBJ2-5; no reliable D call. This CDR3 contains 12 residues. V lost 6 bases and J 5 bases, leaving 10 bases between the germline ends. The CDR3: CASRNLIETQYF. Written as DNA, the CDR3 is TGTGCCAGCAGAAACTTAATTGAGACCCAGTACTTC.

This sequence joins TRBV6-7 and TRBJ2-2; 8 bases are shared with TRBD2. TRBV6-7 is an ORF, with its function uncertain. This CDR3 contains 15 residues. V trimming: 5 bases; J trimming: 9 bases; junction bases outside the gene matches: 11. The CDR3 loop is CASSLRLATHRELFF. The CDR3 coding sequence is TGTGCCAGCAGTCTGCGACTAGCGACCCACCGGGAGCTGTTTTTT.

A few counts support this clone. The rearrangement uses TRBV27 and TRBJ2-1, with TRBD2 identical over 7 bases. The V and J ends lost 6 bases and 0 bases, in that order; junction bases with no gene match: 2. CDR3 size: 14 residues. Looked up from germline, CDR1 is MNHEY and CDR2 is SMNVEV (reference sequence). This chain's CDR3 is CASRTSFSYNEQFF. For the CDR3, the DNA is TGTGCCAGCAGGACTAGCTTCTCCTACAATGAGCAGTTCTTC.

CDR3 bases: TGTGCCAGCCGCCTGGAGTCTGGGGCCAACGTCCTGACTTTC. Residues: CASRLESGANVLTF. The gene calls are TRBV6-5 and TRBJ2-6; D not certain. The CDR3 has 14 amino acids. Germline values: CDR1 MNHEY, CDR2 SVGAGI. The V and J ends lost 8 bases and 1 base respectively, with 9 bases between them.

This clone has just one count. The V call is TRBV12-3 or TRBV12-4, the J call TRBJ1-2; 7 bases fit TRBD1. V shed 7 bases, J shed 4 bases, and the junction held 3 bases outside the gene matches. The CDR3 is 12 amino acids. The DNA of the CDR3 is TGTGCCAGCAACCAGGGGGGCTATGGCTACACCTTC. Amino acid sequence: CASNQGGYGYTF.

The chain links TRBV27 to TRBJ1-1; 8 bases fit TRBD1. The CDR3 totals 15 residues. In germline, CDR1 is MNHEY, CDR2 SMNVEV (reference sequence). Losses at the gene ends were 3 bases for V and 0 bases for J; bases not matched to a gene: 3. The CDR3 nucleotides read TGTGCCAGCAGTTTTCGACAGGGGTTGAACACTGAAGCTTTCTTT. Translation gives CASSFRQGLNTEAFF.

The V call is TRBV24-1, the J call TRBJ2-3; 14 bases are shared with TRBD2. The junction had 8 bases not matched to a gene; V was cut back by 9 bases and J by 10 bases. Germline V gene data show CDR1 as KGHDR and CDR2 as SFDVKD. The CDR3 sequence is 14 residues long. As DNA, the CDR3 is TGTGCCACCTCGGGACTAGCGGGAGCCCCACCGCAGTATTTT. Translation: CATSGLAGAPPQYF.

This chain connects TRBV6-5 to TRBJ1-1; the match to TRBD1 covers 10 bases. This CDR3 comprises 13 residues. The germline V gene has CDR1 MNHEY and CDR2 SVGAGI. J was trimmed by 4 bases and V by 8 bases; bases with no gene match: 4. The CDR3 loop is CASGRTGGTEAFF. The CDR3 DNA reads TGTGCCAGCGGGCGGACAGGGGGCACTGAAGCTTTCTTT.

The chain couples TRBV4-1 to TRBJ1-1; D is uncertain. The CDR3 sequence is 14 residues long. Germline V lookup: CDR1 MGHRA, CDR2 YSYEKL. Deletions cut 2 bases from V and 5 bases from J, with 12 bases between. The CDR3 here is CASSQPPAGTEAFF. The CDR3 nucleotides are TGCGCCAGCAGCCAACCCCCGGCGGGTACTGAAGCTTTCTTT.